Below, one T cell receptor beta chain is given with its context. Its antigen remains unidentified. TCRdb's table, derived via immunoSEQ multiplex PCR, lists solely in-frame clones and lacks some. In the table there are 65,000 to 85,000 clones, around 87% of which are singletons. These data originate in a study of OX40 agonist ivuxolimab in advanced cancers. Overall study results and limits: The antigen specificity of the peripheral T cells (those that were expanded) was not determined.

Germline CDR1 reads SGHRS; CDR2 reads YFSETQ. V dropped 1 base and J dropped 5; count of bases not matched to a gene: 0. The CDR3 is 12 residues long. This sequence joins TRBV5-1 and TRBJ2-7, with 7 bases aligning to TRBD1. This material consisted of CD4+ or CD8+ T cells sorted from blood, taken in a trial of the OX40 agonist ivuxolimab. The source of this sequence is an adult with an advanced solid tumor such as melanoma, head and neck, liver or kidney cancer. CDR3 nucleotide sequence: TGCGCCAGCAGCTTGACAGGGGACGAGCAGTACTTC. This codes for CASSLTGDEQYF.